Each of the 15 T cell receptor beta chains below was sequenced from the same sample in a study of T cells in Graves' hyperthyroidism and ophthalmopathy. Amplification of TCR beta CDR3 regions used RNA as the template. A set of HTBI primers served as the primers for a first-round RT-PCR of the TCR CDR3. TCRdb analysed the multiplex PCR reads with MiXCR anew, one entry per CDR3 protein. This sample has more than 250,000 distinct CDR3 sequences; about 16% occur once, and the top ten carry 30%. The sequenced sample was blood. Source of these receptors: a woman aged 45 to 65 with Graves' hyperthyroidism that later progressed to Graves' ophthalmopathy.

This clonotype was found a few times. The chain carries TRBV20-1 and TRBJ1-5; 7 bases are a match to TRBD1. CDR3 length equals 14 residues. Per the germline V gene, CDR1 is DFQATT and CDR2 is SNEGSKA (reference sequence). The V gene end was trimmed by 6 bases and the J gene end by 0 bases; junction bases not matched to a gene: 5. The CDR3 reads CSAEGQISNQPQHF. As DNA, the CDR3 is TGCAGTGCCGAGGGACAGATTAGCAATCAGCCCCAGCATTTT.

This clonotype appeared many times. J is TRBJ2-3 and V is TRBV5-1; D is perhaps TRBD2 (5 bases). The ends were cut back, 4 bases at V and 2 bases at J, with 20 bases in the middle. The germline V gene encodes CDR1 SGHRS and CDR2 YFSETQ. This CDR3 spans 17 amino acids. The CDR3 sequence is CASSPSLGGADTDTQYF. For the CDR3, the DNA is TGCGCCAGCAGCCCAAGCCTAGGAGGTGCAGACACAGATACGCAGTATTTT.

There are a few counts of this clonotype. This chain connects TRBV6-1 to TRBJ1-2, with 7 bases matching TRBD1. The CDR3 is made up of 14 amino acids. J lost 8 bases, V lost 2 bases, and 8 bases had no gene match. Germline CDR1 and CDR2: MNHNS and SASEGT. The CDR3 DNA reads as TGTGCCAGCAGTGAATACTACAGGGGAGAGGGCTACACCTTC. Its protein is CASSEYYRGEGYTF.

The chain couples TRBV11-2 to TRBJ2-3; 12 bases map to TRBD2. Germline V gene data show CDR1 as SGHAT and CDR2 as FQNNGV. V dropped 5 bases and J dropped 3; count of bases not matched to a gene: 6. The CDR3 is 16 residues long. The CDR3 spells CASSGRTSGKTDTQYF. CDR3 DNA sequence: TGTGCCAGCAGCGGCCGGACTAGCGGGAAGACAGATACGCAGTATTTT.

Points on this clonotype: A much larger clone differs by one base, so this may be a read error. This chain links TRBV5-1 with TRBJ2-5; 8 bases line up with TRBD1. Germline CDR1 is SGHRS and CDR2 is YFSETQ. This CDR3 has 15 residues. CDR3 bases: TGCGACAGCAGCTTGGCCGGGACAGGAAAAGAGACCCAGTACTTC. Amino acid sequence: CDSSLAGTGKETQYF.

The rearrangement uses TRBV30 and TRBJ2-2; 8 bases line up with TRBD2. The CDR3 sequence is 14 residues long. Germline V gene data show CDR1 as GTSNPN and CDR2 as SVGIG (reference sequence). Trimming took 0 bases from V and 7 from J; bases not matched to a gene: 4. The CDR3 loop reads CAWSVSGSSGELFF. The CDR3 nucleotides read TGTGCCTGGAGTGTAAGCGGGAGCAGCGGGGAGCTGTTTTTT.

The chain uses TRBV4-1 and TRBJ1-3; D uncertain. V was pared by 4 bases and J by 6 bases, with 13 bases between. CDR3 length: 14 amino acids. Germline V lookup: CDR1 MGHRA, CDR2 YSYEKL. CDR3 nucleotide sequence: TGCGCCAGCAGCCCCCGGAGATCAACAAACACCATATATTTT. The encoded protein is CASSPRRSTNTIYF.

This clonotype was recorded at least ten times. The chain uses TRBV5-1 and TRBJ2-4; possible D gene TRBD2, 5 bases. V lost 5 bases to trimming and J lost 0 bases, with 12 bases between them. The CDR3 consists of 15 residues. CDR1 SGHRS and CDR2 YFSETQ come from the germline V gene. The CDR3 region is CASSSRTLAKNIQYF. CDR3 coding DNA: TGCGCCAGCAGTTCGAGGACTTTAGCCAAAAACATTCAGTACTTC.

J is TRBJ2-5 and V is TRBV5-1, with 9 nucleotides matching TRBD2. Per germline, CDR1 SGHRS and CDR2 YFSETQ. The CDR3 totals 15 residues. V lost 0 bases and J lost 5; bases outside the gene matches: 5. The CDR3 sequence is CASSLVGLAGETQYF. The CDR3 nucleotides are TGCGCCAGCAGCTTGGTGGGACTAGCAGGGGAGACCCAGTACTTC.

This clonotype was seen at least ten times. The chain is built from TRBV7-3 and TRBJ2-3, with 7 bases aligning to TRBD2. The V and J ends lost 4 bases and 0 bases, in that order; junction bases with no gene match: 10. Germline V gives CDR1 SGHTA, CDR2 FQGTGA. The length of the CDR3 is 17 residues. The CDR3 spells CASSSPTASGSTDTQYF. Here the CDR3 DNA reads TGTGCCAGCAGCTCACCCACGGCTAGCGGAAGCACAGATACGCAGTATTTT.

The CDR3 nucleotides read TGTGCCACCAGGAGGGGACTAGCGGGAGGAGTCGCTGAGCAGTTCTTC. Translating gives CATRRGLAGGVAEQFF. The chain combines TRBV24-1 with TRBJ2-1, with 15 bases lining up with TRBD2. The germline V gene encodes CDR1 KGHDR and CDR2 SFDVKD. V lost 7 bases to trimming and J lost 9 bases; unmatched junction nucleotides: 9. There are 16 residues in the CDR3.

This clonotype was counted many times. V and J are TRBV2 and TRBJ2-3; no clear D. Germline V gives CDR1 SNHLY, CDR2 FYNNEI. The CDR3 is 12 residues long. V lost 4 bases, J lost 0 bases, and 2 bases lay in between. The CDR3, as DNA: TGTGCCAGCAGTGGGAGCACAGATACGCAGTATTTT. Translation: CASSGSTDTQYF.

This clonotype was counted ten times or more. The genes are TRBV11-3 and TRBJ2-4; TRBD1 is a possible D gene (5 bases). Trimming shortened V by 5 bases and J by 5 bases, and 7 bases separated the two germline ends. CDR3 length: 12 amino acids. In germline, CDR1 is SGHNT, CDR2 YENEEA. This chain's CDR3 is CASSGAQNIQYF. The CDR3 DNA sequence: TGTGCCAGCAGCGGGGCCCAAAACATTCAGTACTTC. The variable domain in full, completed from reference TRBV11-3 and TRBJ2-4, reads EAGVVQSPRYKIIEKKQPVAFWCNPISGHNTLYWYLQNLGQGPELLIRYENEEAVDDSQLPKDRFSAERLKGVDSTLKIQPAELGDSAVYLCASSGAQNIQYFGAGTRLSVL.

This clonotype showed up many times. The J gene is TRBJ2-6, the V gene TRBV12-3 or TRBV12-4; the D gene is possibly TRBD2 (6 bases). The CDR3 covers 18 residues. V dropped 10 bases and J dropped 0 bases, with 22 bases sitting between them. The DNA for the CDR3 is TGTGCCACCCCGCCCGGGGGACTCCGCTCCTCTGGGGCCAACGTCCTGACTTTC. Amino acid sequence: CATPPGGLRSSGANVLTF.

This clonotype has at least ten counts. The chain is built from TRBV24-1 and TRBJ1-5; the D gene is possibly TRBD1 (6 bases). Germline V gives CDR1 KGHDR, CDR2 SFDVKD. The CDR3 runs to 16 residues. The ends were cut back, 3 bases at V and 4 bases at J, with 15 bases in the middle. The CDR3 loop reads CATSDPGEGGNQPQHF. DNA for the CDR3: TGTGCCACCAGTGATCCTGGAGAGGGGGGGAATCAGCCCCAGCATTTT.